Many counts were recorded for the clone carrying this T cell receptor (beta chain). The data were taken from a study of CD8+CD57+ T cells in acquired aplastic anemia. CD8+CD57+ cell expansion, shown by flow cytometry, had occurred in the patients selected for sequencing. Germline V gene sequence: CDR1 SGDLS, CDR2 YYNGEE. The length of the CDR3 is 13 residues. Losses at the gene ends were 0 bases for V and 10 bases for J; bases not matched to a gene: 4. CDR3 and TCR beta VDJ profiling relied on genomic DNA as the template. TCRdb re-called the reads through MiXCR, storing one row per CDR3 protein. The profile shows about 290,000 distinct CDR3 sequences, 50% to 65% of them singletons.

The chain is built from TRBV9 and TRBJ2-1; TRBD1 matches 7 bases. Material: sorted CD4+, CD8+, or CD8+CD57+ T cells (not recorded which) from PBMCs. The TCR sequence derives from a human donor with aplastic anemia. This CDR3 is CASSVAPGQEQFF. CDR3 nucleotides: TGTGCCAGCAGCGTAGCCCCGGGACAGGAGCAGTTCTTC.